The 22 T cell receptor beta chains given below trace back to one sample, sequenced in a study of cytomegalovirus exposure and HLA in healthy donors. Method: immunoSEQ multiplex PCR; TCRdb's copy keeps in-frame clones and lacks some. The profile shows about 280,000 clones, roughly 90% of them singletons. Sample: PBMCs. The receptors derive from a young woman in good health and CMV-seronegative.

V gene TRBV2 combines with J gene TRBJ2-5; D remains unclear. Germline-derived CDR1 and CDR2 are SNHLY and FYNNEI. Trimming took off 2 bases at V and 0 bases at J, with 7 bases between the two ends. This CDR3 comprises 14 residues. The CDR3 reads CASSEWLDQETQYF. In nucleotides, the CDR3 is TGTGCCAGCAGTGAATGGCTAGACCAAGAGACCCAGTACTTC.

The chain carries TRBV11-1 and TRBJ2-7; 12 bases match TRBD2. The CDR3 runs 15 residues. Germline trimming cut 1 base from V and 6 bases from J; bases unmatched to any gene: 4. Germline V gives CDR1 SGHAT, CDR2 FQDESV (reference sequence). The CDR3 DNA is TGTGCCAGCAGCTTAGGACTAGCGGGAGATACCGAGCAGTACTTC. It encodes CASSLGLAGDTEQYF.

V is TRBV18 and J is TRBJ2-7, with 7 positions matching TRBD1. The V and J ends lost 2 bases and 4 bases, in that order; junction bases with no gene match: 2. Germline CDR1 reads KGHSH; CDR2 reads LQKENI. The CDR3 is 13 amino acids. The CDR3 loop is CASSPETGYEQYF. The CDR3, as DNA: TGTGCCAGCTCACCAGAGACAGGGTACGAGCAGTACTTC. The full variable domain, completed using reference TRBV18 and TRBJ2-7, is NAGVMQNPRHLVRRRGQEARLRCSPMKGHSHVYWYRQLPEEGLKFMVYLQKENIIDESGMPKERFSAEFPKEGPSILRIQQVVRGDSAAYFCASSPETGYEQYFGPGTRLTVT.

The chain links TRBV10-3 to TRBJ1-1; 7 positions agree with TRBD1. V lost 10 bases and J lost 8; bases outside the gene matches: 13. Per the germline V gene, CDR1 is ENHRY and CDR2 is SYGVKD. The CDR3 has 13 residues. CDR3 residues: CATHDRAGREAFF. DNA of the CDR3: TGTGCCACTCATGACAGGGCTGGCCGGGAAGCTTTCTTT.

The J gene is TRBJ2-2, the V gene TRBV7-6, with TRBD1 as a possible D gene (5 bases). The CDR3 has 17 residues. Germline V gene lookup returns CDR1 SGHVS and CDR2 FNYEAQ. Trimming left V 5 bases short and J 0 bases short, with 16 bases between. This CDR3 reads CASSLLGRVSNTGELFF. CDR3 coding DNA: TGTGCCAGCAGCCTCCTGGGCAGGGTATCGAACACCGGGGAGCTGTTTTTT.

The chain carries TRBV4-1 and TRBJ2-1; TRBD2 matches 9 bases. The J segment lost 10 bases and the V segment lost 5 bases, leaving 12 bases of the junction unmatched. Germline V gives CDR1 MGHRA, CDR2 YSYEKL. The CDR3 is 15 residues long. The CDR3 loop is CASSGPGLAAGEQFF. The CDR3 DNA follows: TGCGCCAGCAGCGGACCGGGACTAGCCGCCGGGGAGCAGTTCTTC.

The chain couples TRBV11-3 to TRBJ2-7; possibly TRBD2 for D (6 bases). This CDR3 spans 12 amino acids. Deletions cut 1 base from V and 7 bases from J, with 8 bases between. Germline values: CDR1 SGHNT, CDR2 YENEEA. The CDR3 region has the DNA TGTGCCAGCAGCTTAGGCGGGGCTGAGCAGTACTTC. Protein: CASSLGGAEQYF.

This clone was picked up many times. V gene TRBV25-1 combines with J gene TRBJ1-1; 7 bases agree with TRBD1. The CDR3 covers 12 residues. Germline lookup yields CDR1 MGHDK and CDR2 SYGVNS. V shed 8 bases and J 8 bases; nucleotides not matched to a gene: 8. In DNA form, the CDR3 reads TGTGCCAGCGGACTCGGGACAGCCGAAGCTTTCTTT. This codes for CASGLGTAEAFF.

The chain uses TRBV2 and TRBJ2-1; D call uncertain. V was shortened by 3 bases and J by 0 bases, with 9 bases between the two germline ends. This CDR3 spans 15 amino acids. Germline assignment: CDR1 SNHLY and CDR2 FYNNEI. CDR3: CASSDSRSSYNEQFF. CDR3 sequence (DNA): TGTGCCAGCAGTGACTCAAGGAGCTCCTACAATGAGCAGTTCTTC.

The rearrangement joins TRBV30 to TRBJ2-7, with TRBD2 matching 9 bases. Trimming removed 1 base from V and 5 bases from J; junction bases left unmatched: 15. The CDR3 totals 17 residues. Germline CDR1 and CDR2: GTSNPN and SVGIG (reference sequence). CDR3 DNA sequence: TGTGCCTGGAGTGCCCGGGATCTAGCGGGGTTGGGGCACGAGCAGTACTTC. Encoded protein: CAWSARDLAGLGHEQYF.

This chain uses TRBV7-2 with TRBJ2-3, with 7 bases fitting TRBD1. V was clipped by 3 bases and J by 2 bases; unmatched bases: 5. Germline assignment: CDR1 SGHTA and CDR2 FQGNSA. The CDR3 extends over 15 amino acids. Here the CDR3 reads CASSLDRKATDTQYF. The CDR3, as DNA: TGTGCCAGCAGCTTGGACAGGAAGGCCACAGATACGCAGTATTTT.

The genes are TRBV28 and TRBJ1-4; D may be TRBD1 (5 bases). The V and J ends lost 3 bases and 8 bases respectively, with 13 bases between them. The CDR3 extends over 14 amino acids. Per the germline V gene, CDR1 is MDHEN and CDR2 is SYDVKM. This CDR3 is CASSFGAQREKLFF. The CDR3 DNA sequence: TGTGCCAGCAGTTTTGGGGCACAGAGGGAAAAACTGTTTTTT.

V gene TRBV5-1 combines with J gene TRBJ1-2; D is undetermined. The CDR3 is 13 residues long. The germline V and J ends were trimmed by 2 bases and 8 bases, with 13 bases remaining between them. CDR1 is SGHRS, CDR2 YFSETQ, per germline. The CDR3 DNA follows: TGCGCCAGCAGCTTCTCCGATCCTCTAGGCTACACCTTC. Translated, it gives CASSFSDPLGYTF.

This chain joins TRBV27 and TRBJ2-1, with TRBD2 identical over 7 bases. The CDR3 is made up of 13 amino acids. In germline, CDR1 is MNHEY, CDR2 SMNVEV (reference sequence). The V and J ends lost 5 bases and 6 bases, in that order; junction bases with no gene match: 4. CDR3 DNA sequence: TGTGCCAGCAGTCGGGGGGAGGGCAATGAGCAGTTCTTC. It specifies CASSRGEGNEQFF.

The rearrangement links TRBV15 to TRBJ2-7, with TRBD1 matching 11 bases. The CDR3 spans 15 residues. The V gene's germline CDR1 is LNHNV and CDR2 YYDKDF (reference sequence). Trimming cost V 3 bases and J 6 bases; bases outside gene matches: 7. This chain's CDR3 is CATSSPGTGGFEQYF. In DNA, the CDR3 is TGTGCCACCAGCAGTCCCGGGACAGGGGGATTCGAGCAGTACTTC.

This rearrangement joins TRBV11-3 to TRBJ2-3; 15 nucleotides line up with TRBD2. Germline-derived CDR1 and CDR2 are SGHNT and YENEEA. The CDR3 runs 14 residues. The V gene end was trimmed by 5 bases and the J gene end by 15 bases; junction bases not matched to a gene: 9. The CDR3 coding sequence is TGTGCCAGCAGCACGGGACTAGCGGGAGGCCCGCTATATTTT. Protein product: CASSTGLAGGPLYF.

The V call is TRBV2, the J call TRBJ1-5, with 11 bases identical to TRBD1. CDR3 length: 15 residues. Germline V gene lookup returns CDR1 SNHLY and CDR2 FYNNEI. Trimming cost V 6 bases and J 7 bases; bases outside gene matches: 8. In DNA, the CDR3 is TGTGCCAGCAGGAGGGACAGGGGGTCGGGACAGCCCCAGCATTTT. Its protein is CASRRDRGSGQPQHF.

As concerns this clone: The sample holds other DNA sequences that translate to the same CDR3. The J gene is TRBJ1-2, the V gene TRBV27; TRBD1 might be the D (6 bases). CDR3 length equals 12 residues. The germline V gene has CDR1 MNHEY and CDR2 SMNVEV (reference sequence). V dropped 6 bases and J dropped 4 bases, with 9 bases sitting between them. CDR3 residues: CASRDSPYGYTF. The CDR3 DNA sequence: TGTGCCAGCAGGGACAGCCCCTATGGCTACACCTTC.

V is TRBV28 and J is TRBJ2-1, with TRBD2 matching over 7 bases. V shed 2 bases, J shed 4 bases, and the junction held 11 bases outside the gene matches. The CDR3 runs 17 residues. Germline V gene sequence: CDR1 MDHEN, CDR2 SYDVKM. The CDR3 sequence is CASSLSGVRGKYNEQFF. The CDR3 DNA follows: TGTGCCAGCAGTTTAAGTGGGGTGCGGGGGAAGTACAATGAGCAGTTCTTC.

V usage is TRBV11-2 and J usage is TRBJ1-2, with TRBD1 as a possible D gene (6 bases). The CDR3 sequence is 15 residues long. CDR1 SGHAT and CDR2 FQNNGV come from the germline V gene. Deletions cut 1 base from V and 5 bases from J, with 14 bases between. CDR3 DNA sequence: TGTGCCAGCAGCTTAGGGTCGGGACAATCGTATGGCTACACCTTC. As protein: CASSLGSGQSYGYTF.

The chain recombines TRBV4-1 with TRBJ1-5, with D unclear. This CDR3 comprises 15 residues. Trimming left V 4 bases short and J 0 bases short, with 10 bases between. The V gene's germline CDR1 is MGHRA and CDR2 YSYEKL. The CDR3 nucleotides are TGCGCCAGCAGCCGGGGAGAGAATAGCAATCAGCCCCAGCATTTT. Protein product: CASSRGENSNQPQHF.

V usage is TRBV2 and J usage is TRBJ1-1; the D is unclear. Germline V gene lookup returns CDR1 SNHLY and CDR2 FYNNEI. This CDR3 region has 11 residues. The V and J ends lost 7 bases and 4 bases respectively, with 7 bases between them. The CDR3 DNA follows: TGTGCCAGCAACGGAGCCACTGAAGCTTTCTTT. It yields the protein CASNGATEAFF.